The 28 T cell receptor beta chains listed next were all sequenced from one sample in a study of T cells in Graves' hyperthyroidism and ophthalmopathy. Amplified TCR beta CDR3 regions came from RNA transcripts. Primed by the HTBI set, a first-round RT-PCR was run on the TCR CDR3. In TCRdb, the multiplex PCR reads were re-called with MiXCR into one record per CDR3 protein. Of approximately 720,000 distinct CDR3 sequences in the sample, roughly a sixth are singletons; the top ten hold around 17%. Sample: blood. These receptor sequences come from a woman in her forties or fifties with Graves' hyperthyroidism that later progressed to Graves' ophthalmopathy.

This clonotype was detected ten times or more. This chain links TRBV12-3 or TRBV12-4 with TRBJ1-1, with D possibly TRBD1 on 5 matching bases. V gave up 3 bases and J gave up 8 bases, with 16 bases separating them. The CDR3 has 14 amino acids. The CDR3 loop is CASSFFGGEGEAFF. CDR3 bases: TGTGCCAGCAGTTTTTTTGGGGGGGAAGGAGAAGCTTTCTTT.

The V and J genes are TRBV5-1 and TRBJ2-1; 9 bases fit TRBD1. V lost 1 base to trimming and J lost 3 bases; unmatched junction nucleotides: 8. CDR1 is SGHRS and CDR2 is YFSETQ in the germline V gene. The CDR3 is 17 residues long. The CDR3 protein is CASSLNEGTGNYNEQFF. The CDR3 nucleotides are TGCGCCAGCAGCTTGAATGAGGGGACAGGGAACTACAATGAGCAGTTCTTC.

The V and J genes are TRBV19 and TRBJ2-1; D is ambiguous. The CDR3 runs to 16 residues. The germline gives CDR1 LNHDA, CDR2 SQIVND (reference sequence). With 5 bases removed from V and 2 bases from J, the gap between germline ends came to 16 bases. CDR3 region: CASSGGTGHPYNEQFF. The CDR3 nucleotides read TGTGCCAGTAGTGGCGGTACGGGCCACCCCTACAATGAGCAGTTCTTC.

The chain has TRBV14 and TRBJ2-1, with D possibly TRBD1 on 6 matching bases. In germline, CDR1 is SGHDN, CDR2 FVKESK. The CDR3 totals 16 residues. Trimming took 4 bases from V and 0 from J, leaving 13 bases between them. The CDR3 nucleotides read TGTGCCAGCAGCCTCCAACAGGGCATCTCCTACAATGAGCAGTTCTTC. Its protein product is CASSLQQGISYNEQFF.

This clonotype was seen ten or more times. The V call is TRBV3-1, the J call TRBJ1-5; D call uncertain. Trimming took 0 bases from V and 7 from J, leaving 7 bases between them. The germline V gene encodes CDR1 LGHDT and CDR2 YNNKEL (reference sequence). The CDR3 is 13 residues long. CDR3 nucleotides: TGTGCCAGCAGCCAAGATCCCGAACAGCCCCAGCATTTT. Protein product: CASSQDPEQPQHF.

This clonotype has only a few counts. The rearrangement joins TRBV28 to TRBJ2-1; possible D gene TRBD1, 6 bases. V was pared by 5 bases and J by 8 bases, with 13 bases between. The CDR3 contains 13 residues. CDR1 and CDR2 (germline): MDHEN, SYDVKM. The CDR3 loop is CASSATGSYEQFF. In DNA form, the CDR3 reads TGTGCCAGCAGTGCTACAGGGAGCTATGAGCAGTTCTTC.

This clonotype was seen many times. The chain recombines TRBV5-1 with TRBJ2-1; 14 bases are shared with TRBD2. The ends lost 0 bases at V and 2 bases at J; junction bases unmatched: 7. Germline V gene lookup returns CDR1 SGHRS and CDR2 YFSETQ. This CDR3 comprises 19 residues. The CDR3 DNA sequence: TGCGCCAGCAGCTTGGCGAGACTAGCGGGGGGGCAGGCCTACAATGAGCAGTTCTTC. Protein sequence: CASSLARLAGGQAYNEQFF.

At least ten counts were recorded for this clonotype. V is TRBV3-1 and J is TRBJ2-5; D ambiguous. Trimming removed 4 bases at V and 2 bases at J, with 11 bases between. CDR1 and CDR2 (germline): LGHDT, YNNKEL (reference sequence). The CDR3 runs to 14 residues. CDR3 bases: TGTGCCAGCAGCCCGCGACGGCAACAAGAGACCCAGTACTTC. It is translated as CASSPRRQQETQYF.

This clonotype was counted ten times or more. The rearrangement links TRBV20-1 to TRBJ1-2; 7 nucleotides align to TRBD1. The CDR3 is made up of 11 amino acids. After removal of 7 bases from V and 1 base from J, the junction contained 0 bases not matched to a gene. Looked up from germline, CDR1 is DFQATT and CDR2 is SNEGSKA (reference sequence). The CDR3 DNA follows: TGCAGTGGGGACAGTAACTATGGCTACACCTTC. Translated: CSGDSNYGYTF.

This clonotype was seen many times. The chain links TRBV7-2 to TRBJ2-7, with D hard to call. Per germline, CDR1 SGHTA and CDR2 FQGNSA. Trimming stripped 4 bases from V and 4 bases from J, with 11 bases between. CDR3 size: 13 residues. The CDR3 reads CASSSLAEYEQYF. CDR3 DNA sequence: TGTGCCAGCAGCTCCCTGGCAGAATACGAGCAGTACTTC.

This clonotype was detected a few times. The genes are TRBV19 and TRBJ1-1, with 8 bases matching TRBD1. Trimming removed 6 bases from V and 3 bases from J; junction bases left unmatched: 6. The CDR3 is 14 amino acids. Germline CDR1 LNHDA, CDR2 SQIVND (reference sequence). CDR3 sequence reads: CASSFQGADTEAFF. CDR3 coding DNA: TGTGCCAGTAGCTTCCAGGGGGCGGACACTGAAGCTTTCTTT.

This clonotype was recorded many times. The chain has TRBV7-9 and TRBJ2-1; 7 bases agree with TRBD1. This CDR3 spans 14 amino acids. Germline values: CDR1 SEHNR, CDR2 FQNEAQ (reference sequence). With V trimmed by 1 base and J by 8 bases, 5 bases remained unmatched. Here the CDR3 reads CASSLETGADEQFF. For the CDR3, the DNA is TGTGCCAGCAGCTTAGAAACAGGGGCGGATGAGCAGTTCTTC. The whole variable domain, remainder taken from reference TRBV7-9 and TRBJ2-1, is DTGVSQNPRHKITKRGQNVTFRCDPISEHNRLYWYRQTLGQGPEFLTYFQNEAQLEKSRLLSDRFSAERPKGSFSTLEIQRTEQGDSAMYLCASSLETGADEQFFGPGTRLTVL.

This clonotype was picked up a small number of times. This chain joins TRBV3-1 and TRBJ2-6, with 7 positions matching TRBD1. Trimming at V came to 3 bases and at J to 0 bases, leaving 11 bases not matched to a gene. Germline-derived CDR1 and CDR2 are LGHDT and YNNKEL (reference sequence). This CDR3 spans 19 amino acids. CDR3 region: CASSHYTGARSSGANVLTF. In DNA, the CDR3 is TGTGCCAGCAGCCATTATACAGGGGCCCGTAGCTCTGGGGCCAACGTCCTGACTTTC.

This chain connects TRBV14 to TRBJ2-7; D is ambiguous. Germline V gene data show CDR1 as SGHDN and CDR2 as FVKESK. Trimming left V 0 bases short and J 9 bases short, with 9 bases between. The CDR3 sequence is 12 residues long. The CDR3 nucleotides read TGTGCCAGCAGCCAAGATCAGCGCAGGCAGTACTTC. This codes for CASSQDQRRQYF.

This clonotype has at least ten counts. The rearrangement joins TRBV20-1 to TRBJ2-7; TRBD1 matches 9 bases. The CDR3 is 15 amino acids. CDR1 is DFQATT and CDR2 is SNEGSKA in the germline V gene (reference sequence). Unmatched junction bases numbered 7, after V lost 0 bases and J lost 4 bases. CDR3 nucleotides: TGCAGTGCTAGAGAGGAGGGACAGGGTCTATACGAGCAGTACTTC. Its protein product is CSAREEGQGLYEQYF.

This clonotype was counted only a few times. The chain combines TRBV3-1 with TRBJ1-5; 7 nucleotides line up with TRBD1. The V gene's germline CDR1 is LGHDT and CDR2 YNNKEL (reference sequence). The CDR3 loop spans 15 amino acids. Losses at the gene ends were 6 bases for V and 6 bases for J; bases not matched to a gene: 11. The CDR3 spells CASSLSGGAGQPQHF. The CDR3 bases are TGTGCCAGCAGTCTATCAGGGGGGGCGGGTCAGCCCCAGCATTTT. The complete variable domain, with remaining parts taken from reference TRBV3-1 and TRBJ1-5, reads DTAVSQTPKYLVTQMGNDKSIKCEQNLGHDTMYWYKQDSKKFLKIMFSYNNKELIINETVPNRFSPKSPDKAHLNLHINSLELGDSAVYFCASSLSGGAGQPQHFGDGTRLSIL.

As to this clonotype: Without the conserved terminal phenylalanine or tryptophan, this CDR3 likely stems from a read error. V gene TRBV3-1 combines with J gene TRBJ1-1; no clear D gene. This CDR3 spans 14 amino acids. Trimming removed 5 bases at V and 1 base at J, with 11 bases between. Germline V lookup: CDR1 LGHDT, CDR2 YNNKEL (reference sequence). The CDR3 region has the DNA TGTGCCAGCAGCTTGGGCCCAGGGAACACTGAAGCTTTCCTT. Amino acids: CASSLGPGNTEAFL.

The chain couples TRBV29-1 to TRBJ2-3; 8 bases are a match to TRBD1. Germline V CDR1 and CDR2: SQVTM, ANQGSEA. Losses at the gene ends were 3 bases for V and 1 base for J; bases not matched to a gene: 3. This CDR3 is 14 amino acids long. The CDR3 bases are TGCAGCGTTGACGGGGGACAGGGCACAGATACGCAGTATTTT. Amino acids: CSVDGGQGTDTQYF.

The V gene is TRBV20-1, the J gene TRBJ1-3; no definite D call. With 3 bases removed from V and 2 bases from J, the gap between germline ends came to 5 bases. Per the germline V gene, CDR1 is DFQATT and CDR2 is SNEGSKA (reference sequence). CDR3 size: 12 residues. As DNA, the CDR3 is TGCAGTGCTAGGACGGCTGGAAACACCATATATTTT. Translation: CSARTAGNTIYF.

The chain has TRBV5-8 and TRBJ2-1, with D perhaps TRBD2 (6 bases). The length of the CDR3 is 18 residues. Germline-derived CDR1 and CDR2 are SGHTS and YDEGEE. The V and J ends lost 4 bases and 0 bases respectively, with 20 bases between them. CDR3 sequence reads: CASSPAIGTSSSYNEQFF. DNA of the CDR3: TGTGCCAGCAGCCCAGCAATAGGGACTTCAAGCTCCTACAATGAGCAGTTCTTC.

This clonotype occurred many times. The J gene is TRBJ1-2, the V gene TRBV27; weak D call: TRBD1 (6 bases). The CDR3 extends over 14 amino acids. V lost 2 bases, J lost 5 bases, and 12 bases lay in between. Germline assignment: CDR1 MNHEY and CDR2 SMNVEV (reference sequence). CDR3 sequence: CASSLEGGGYGYTF. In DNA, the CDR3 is TGTGCCAGCAGTTTAGAGGGGGGAGGGTATGGCTACACCTTC.

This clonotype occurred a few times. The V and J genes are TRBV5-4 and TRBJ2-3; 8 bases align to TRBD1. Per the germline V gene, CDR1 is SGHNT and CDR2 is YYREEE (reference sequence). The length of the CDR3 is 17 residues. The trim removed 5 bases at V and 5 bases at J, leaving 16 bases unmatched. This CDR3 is CASSSGQGVLKRDTQYF. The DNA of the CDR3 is TGTGCCAGCAGTTCTGGACAGGGAGTCCTTAAGCGAGATACGCAGTATTTT.

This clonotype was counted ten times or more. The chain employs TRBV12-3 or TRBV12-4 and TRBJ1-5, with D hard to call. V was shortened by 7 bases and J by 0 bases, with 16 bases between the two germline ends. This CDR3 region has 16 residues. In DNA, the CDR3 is TGTGCCAGCACTGTTGGACGGGCGTATAGCAATCAGCCCCAGCATTTT. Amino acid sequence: CASTVGRAYSNQPQHF.

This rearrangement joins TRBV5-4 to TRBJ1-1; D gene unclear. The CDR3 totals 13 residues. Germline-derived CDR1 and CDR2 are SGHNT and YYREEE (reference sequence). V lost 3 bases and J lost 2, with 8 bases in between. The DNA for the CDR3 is TGTGCCAGCAGCTGGGAGGTCAACACTGAAGCTTTCTTT. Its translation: CASSWEVNTEAFF.

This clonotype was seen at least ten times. In nucleotides, the CDR3 is TGTGCCAGCAGTTTATCACCTAGCGGGGGTTCCTACGAGCAGTACTTC. Translation gives CASSLSPSGGSYEQYF. The genes are TRBV27 and TRBJ2-7; 10 nucleotides match TRBD2. Looked up from germline, CDR1 is MNHEY and CDR2 is SMNVEV (reference sequence). This CDR3 contains 16 residues. V lost 0 bases and J lost 1; bases outside the gene matches: 3.

CDR3 in DNA: TGCAGTGCTCCCCCCGGGACAGGGGGCGGGATGGCCAAAAACATTCAGTACTTC. Translated, it gives CSAPPGTGGGMAKNIQYF. The chain combines TRBV20-1 with TRBJ2-4, with TRBD1 matching over 12 bases. The ends lost 5 bases at V and 1 base at J; junction bases unmatched: 12. This CDR3 region has 18 residues. Germline-derived CDR1 and CDR2 are DFQATT and SNEGSKA (reference sequence).

CDR3 in amino acids: CASSLGESPLHF. CDR3 sequence (DNA): TGTGCCAGCAGCTTAGGGGAATCACCCCTCCACTTT. The V and J genes are TRBV7-3 and TRBJ1-6; D not certain. The germline CDR1 and CDR2 sequences are SGHTA and FQGTGA. This CDR3 contains 12 residues. Trimming pared 2 bases from V and 10 bases from J, leaving 6 bases between.

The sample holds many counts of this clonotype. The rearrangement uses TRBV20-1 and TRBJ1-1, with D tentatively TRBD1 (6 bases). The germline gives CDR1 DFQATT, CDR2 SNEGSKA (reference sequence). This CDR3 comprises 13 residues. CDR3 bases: TGCCTTAAGGGGGGAGGGGGAGACACTGAAGCTTTCTTT. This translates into CLKGGGGDTEAFF.